This TCR beta chain is from a study of OX40 agonist ivuxolimab in advanced cancers. For the study at large: Enrollees could have had prior anti-PD-1, anti-PD-L1 or anti-CTLA-4 therapy, which 40% had received.

Overall study results and limits: Nonresponders, in some cases, also had low normalized T-cell clonal expansion.

The investigators sampled blood at baseline, at cycle 4 day 1, and at cycle 7 day 1. About this clone itself: The antigen is unknown.

Trimming removed 1 base from V and 0 bases from J, with 7 bases in between. Germline CDR1 is LGHNA and CDR2 is YNFKEQ. The CDR3 spans 15 residues. Using immunoSEQ multiplex PCR, the repertoire was profiled, and TCRdb retains in-frame clones only, with some absent. In the table there are around 40,000 clones, about 85% of which are singletons. This clonotype was obtained from an adult with an advanced solid tumor such as melanoma, head and neck, liver or kidney cancer. This chain joins TRBV4-2 and TRBJ1-3, with no clear D. Material: CD4+ or CD8+ T cells sorted from blood, obtained in a trial of the OX40 agonist ivuxolimab. CDR3 in amino acids: CASSQGVSSGNTIYF. The CDR3 nucleotides read TGTGCCAGCAGCCAAGGCGTTAGCTCTGGAAACACCATATATTTT.